This T cell receptor (beta chain) was identified during a study of T-cell reconstitution after alpha-beta-depleted transplantation in children. The study's findings and limits: Recipient T cells and thymic progenitors that survived were the source of the high TCRbeta diversity seen at day 60 in some patients.

V trimming: 1 base; J trimming: 6 bases; junction bases outside the gene matches: 5. This CDR3 region has 14 residues. Germline V lookup: CDR1 LNHNV, CDR2 YYDKDF (reference sequence). The table lists this clonotype with a few counts. The target antigen is unknown. Unique molecular identifiers tagged the TCRbeta library. Via MiXCR, TCRdb re-called the PCR reads, giving one row per CDR3 protein. The data contain hundreds of thousands of distinct CDR3 sequences, 15% to 20% of them singletons. This chain links TRBV15 with TRBJ2-7; 8 positions match TRBD1. Sequencing was performed on PBMCs, mostly from graft donor cells, taken 360 days after TCRalphabeta/CD19-depleted stem cell transplant. The receptor was isolated from a male patient under 10 years old who had a stem cell transplant for acute lymphoblastic leukemia, so the T cells may come from the graft donor. The DNA for the CDR3 is TGTGCCACCAGCAGAGGACAGGGGACCGGCGAGCAGTACTTC. Translated: CATSRGQGTGEQYF.